These T cell receptor beta chains were read from a single sample in a study of blood T cell repertoires in COVID-19. Clones were sequenced by immunoSEQ multiplex PCR, and TCRdb holds only the in-frame ones, with some missing. The sample holds around 40,000 clones, 75% to 90% seen once. The source material was peripheral blood. Every receptor here comes from a man aged 25-45 years with active or convalescent COVID-19. The conserved cysteine and the conserved F or W are not part of the CDR3 here. A D gene is named only where the DNA matches it firmly. Only some rows state a clone size, as once, few, many or a class for expanded clones.

ATSGETNTGELF,NA,TRBV24-1,NA,TRBJ2-2
ASSAAIGDEQF,NA,TRBV7-3,NA,TRBJ2-1
SVEGGTGKAVSYGYT,TRBD1,TRBV29-1,NA,TRBJ1-2
ASSYRSRNSPLH,NA,TRBV6-5,once,TRBJ1-6
ASSQEQTTSSYEQY,NA,TRBV4-1,once,TRBJ2-7
ASSLASTDTQY,NA,TRBV5-1,NA,TRBJ2-3
ASSERLQGDTEAF,NA,TRBV6-1,NA,TRBJ1-1
ASTAGNEKLF,NA,TRBV28,NA,TRBJ1-4
ASSLLGQGSPLH,TRBD1,TRBV28,few,TRBJ1-6
ASSVATSGGAYNEQF,TRBD2,TRBV9,NA,TRBJ2-1
ASSPTSGRYNEQF,TRBD2,TRBV14,NA,TRBJ2-1
ASSLLKTGDGYT,TRBD1,TRBV7-2,NA,TRBJ1-2
ASSQGRGRTNTGELF,NA,TRBV4-1,NA,TRBJ2-2
ASTNRRDDYSNQPQH,NA,TRBV19,NA,TRBJ1-5
ASSLTPILDNYGYT,NA,TRBV13,NA,TRBJ1-2
ASSLDRIAGGRNEQF,TRBD2,TRBV7-2,NA,TRBJ2-1
ASSQGTSPDNEQF,TRBD2,TRBV4-2,NA,TRBJ2-1
ASSASGGEAF,TRBD1,TRBV9,NA,TRBJ1-1
ASSLELDYGYT,NA,TRBV7-9,NA,TRBJ1-2
ASSPRGSGANTGELF,TRBD2,TRBV9,NA,TRBJ2-2
SVKGTGTREKLF,TRBD1,TRBV29-1,NA,TRBJ1-4
ASSPRDSRHSNQPQH,NA,TRBV6-6,NA,TRBJ1-5
ASSQSGAISPLH,NA,TRBV4-1,NA,TRBJ1-6
ASSFVFEMGREDTEAF,NA,TRBV6-2/TRBV6-3,NA,TRBJ1-1
ASSPRAQETQY,NA,TRBV5-4,NA,TRBJ2-5
ASSNDRATEAF,TRBD1,TRBV18,NA,TRBJ1-1
ASSVDPAGGIDTQY,TRBD2,TRBV9,NA,TRBJ2-3
ASSPPAGELF,NA,TRBV5-5,NA,TRBJ2-2
ASSREAGGTSTDTQY,TRBD2,TRBV5-8,NA,TRBJ2-3
ASKWGQGAVGELF,TRBD1,TRBV27,NA,TRBJ2-2
TSSQDYLLAEDTQY,NA,TRBV1,NA,TRBJ2-3
ASKVLAVTGELF,TRBD2,TRBV19,NA,TRBJ2-2
ASSQDRIDGYT,NA,TRBV5-1,NA,TRBJ1-2
ASSVAGRASTDTQY,NA,TRBV9,NA,TRBJ2-3
AGTSGENTGELF,TRBD2,TRBV13,NA,TRBJ2-2
ASSLGGLAGVQF,TRBD2,TRBV7-9,once,TRBJ2-1
ASSPLRDTTNSPLH,NA,TRBV7-8,NA,TRBJ1-6
ASSYSPGTGNTEAF,TRBD1,TRBV6-2/TRBV6-3,NA,TRBJ1-1
ASSRGSPAEQF,NA,TRBV5-4,NA,TRBJ2-1
ASSPQPYNEQF,NA,TRBV7-8,NA,TRBJ2-1
ASSGQGLAGELF,TRBD2,TRBV11-3,few,TRBJ2-2
ATSDPRPGGNQPQH,NA,TRBV24-1,NA,TRBJ1-5
ASSAGQGYNQPQH,TRBD1,TRBV9,NA,TRBJ1-5
ASSELVVNYGYT,NA,TRBV25-1,NA,TRBJ1-2
ASSLGLRDEAF,NA,TRBV5-8,NA,TRBJ1-1
ASSPDFDGYT,NA,TRBV7-9,NA,TRBJ1-2
ASSQESLYEQY,NA,TRBV4-1,NA,TRBJ2-7
ASSQDGRDEQF,NA,TRBV14,NA,TRBJ2-1
ASSRQGSDTQY,NA,TRBV7-9,NA,TRBJ2-3
ASSSGREISTDTQY,TRBD2,TRBV6-6,NA,TRBJ2-3
ASSQTGGTDTQY,TRBD1,TRBV5-1,NA,TRBJ2-3
AIGHNSGNTIY,NA,TRBV10-3,NA,TRBJ1-3
ASSSRHQGGGQPQH,NA,TRBV27,NA,TRBJ1-5